A selection of T cell receptor beta chains follows, all from one sample in a study of cytomegalovirus exposure and HLA in healthy donors. Measured with immunoSEQ multiplex PCR; TCRdb has only the in-frame clones, and not every one. The sample shows about 160,000 clones, approximately 80% of them seen only once. Sequencing was done on a sample of PBMCs. These receptors came from a male donor in good health and CMV-seropositive. The conserved cysteine and the conserved F or W are not part of the CDR3 here. Each record gives: V gene, J gene, CDR3 protein.

TRBV9,TRBJ2-5,ASSPGDNHPAETQY
TRBV25-1,TRBJ2-2,ASRGQDTGELF
TRBV6-1,TRBJ1-6,ASSETWAVYNSPLH
TRBV9,TRBJ2-7,ASSVAVGTGYEQY
TRBV5-1,TRBJ2-7,ASSYRGDKDEQY
TRBV18,TRBJ1-5,ASSFTRTGAGQPQH
TRBV7-6,TRBJ1-1,ASSTRQGENTEAF
TRBV9,TRBJ1-5,ASSVGGDSNQPQH
TRBV9,TRBJ2-1,ASGSGNEQF
TRBV27,TRBJ2-7,ASSSGTGGAYEQY
TRBV5-5,TRBJ2-2,ASSLNREGNTGELF
TRBV30,TRBJ2-7,AWRDSSYEQY
TRBV5-1,TRBJ2-7,ASKTGTLTYEQY
TRBV6-1,TRBJ2-7,ASRLTDRVAYEQY
TRBV7-8,TRBJ1-5,ASSQGQSSNQPQH
TRBV12-5,TRBJ2-1,ASASSVIAGQNEQF
TRBV9,TRBJ2-1,ASSVGGGPGDEQF
TRBV2,TRBJ1-6,ASRGGTQNSPLH
TRBV5-1,TRBJ2-3,ASSPDKASSTDTQY
TRBV7-8,TRBJ2-7,ASSSDTVTSGSPYEQY
TRBV5-1,TRBJ2-2,ASSLLGQGAGGELF
TRBV7-2,TRBJ1-2,ASSTDVRNYGYT
TRBV30,TRBJ1-1,AWSVLGGRYTEAF
TRBV7-9,TRBJ1-3,ASSLDRGNTIY
TRBV5-1,TRBJ2-7,ASSENHEQY
TRBV4-1,TRBJ2-3,ASSQATTGVSTDTQY
TRBV5-1,TRBJ2-3,ASSHLATDTQY
TRBV7-3,TRBJ2-1,ASSPSSYNEQF